A single count supports the clone carrying this TCR beta chain. These data belong to a study of blood T cell repertoires in COVID-19. Whole-study context: Samples came from the United States, Italy and Spain, spanning acute and convalescent COVID-19. PBMCs, B-cell-depleted T cells, or T cells provided the cDNA or gDNA that made up the material.

The CDR3 runs to 19 residues. The V end was cut by 5 bases, the J end by 6 bases, with 31 bases between. Per the authors' pipeline: Reference gene primer amplification in the assay estimated nucleated cell counts. The protocol was immunoSEQ multiplex PCR, while the TCRdb copy is restricted to in-frame clones and leaves out a portion. V, J and clone size were drawn from that table, and D and trimming were deduced from the DNA. The sample contains 200,000 to 250,000 clones, 86% of which appear only once. The specimen was peripheral blood. The TCR comes from a woman aged 55-70 years who had recovered from COVID-19. The rearrangement links TRBV5-3 to TRBJ2-3, with D possibly matching TRBD2 (7 bases). TRBV5-3 is marked as an open reading frame, function uncertain. In DNA, the CDR3 is TGTGCCAGAAGGTATTCCCCCTATGCGGGGGCAAATCTTGGGGATACGCAGTATTTT. Translating it yields CARRYSPYAGANLGDTQYF.